This entry is about one T cell receptor (beta chain). CDR3 length: 16 amino acids. Germline loops: CDR1 SEHNR, CDR2 FQNEAQ (reference sequence). Deletions cut 5 bases from V and 3 bases from J, with 16 bases between. The data were produced by immunoSEQ multiplex PCR, yet TCRdb's version contains in-frame clones alone and is incomplete. The data hold approximately 580,000 clones, with roughly 74% observed a single time. This sample stems from a study of shared T cell receptors in the human thymus. A further study also used this sample, focusing on human thymus T cells. From that second work: The study used thymus tissue resected during corrective heart surgery. Thymic and blood repertoires appeared to carry a bias in their V and J gene usage. Related research found strongly overlapping thymic repertoires in unrelated individuals.

The sequencing sample was made of thymocytes. The chain carries TRBV7-9 and TRBJ2-2; a weak D match, TRBD1 (7 bases). The receptor's source is a boy younger than two with a congenital heart defect. DNA for the CDR3: TGTGCCAGCAGCGGCGCGCAGGGGGGACACACCGGGGAGCTGTTTTTT. Translated, it gives CASSGAQGGHTGELFF.